The source of this TCR beta chain is a study of blood T cell repertoires in COVID-19. For the study at large: From the United States, Italy and Spain came samples of acute and convalescent COVID-19. The analysed material was cDNA or gDNA that came from T cells, B-cell-depleted T cells, or PBMCs.

Per the original methods: Estimates of nucleated cell counts were drawn from the amplification of reference gene primers. Profiled with immunoSEQ multiplex PCR; TCRdb holds only in-frame clones, not every one. V, J and clone size were drawn from that table, and D and trimming were deduced from the DNA. The repertoire consists of some 150,000 clones, with 88% occurring once and the leading ten covering 2.3%. The source is a human donor in a cohort sampled during active COVID-19. Sequencing was carried out using peripheral blood.

The chain's CDR3 is CASSIAGNEQYF. CDR3 sequence (DNA): TGTGCCAGTAGTATAGCAGGGAACGAGCAGTACTTC. The chain carries TRBV19 and TRBJ2-7; D possibly corresponds to TRBD1 (5 bases). Germline-derived CDR1 and CDR2 are LNHDA and SQIVND (reference sequence). Between the trimmed V and J ends, which lost 1 base and 5 bases, there was a span of 6 bases. This CDR3 has 12 amino acids.